This T cell receptor (beta chain) came from a study of OX40 agonist ivuxolimab in advanced cancers. General study points: Antigen specificity of clonally expanded peripheral T cells was not established.

Patients with autoimmune history or systemic immunosuppression were excluded. The protocol was immunoSEQ multiplex PCR, while the TCRdb copy is restricted to in-frame clones and leaves out a portion. Of 60,000 to 70,000 clones listed, around 86% are singletons. The V and J ends lost 3 bases and 1 base respectively, with 10 bases between them. Germline V gives CDR1 KGHSH, CDR2 LQKENI. CDR3 length equals 15 residues. Notes on this clone: Its matching antigen is unknown.

The V and J genes are TRBV18 and TRBJ1-5; D gene unclear. The source was CD4+ or CD8+ T cells sorted from blood, collected in a trial of the OX40 agonist ivuxolimab. The TCR originated in an adult with an advanced solid tumor such as melanoma, head and neck, liver or kidney cancer. The CDR3 sequence: CASSPNSVSNQPQHF. Written as DNA, the CDR3 is TGTGCCAGCTCACCGAACTCTGTAAGCAATCAGCCCCAGCATTTT.